The 6 T cell receptor beta chains given below trace back to one sample, sequenced in a study of cytomegalovirus exposure and HLA in healthy donors. Researchers ran the PCR with 60 Vbeta and 13 Jbeta primers. This table comes from immunoSEQ multiplex PCR, and its TCRdb copy is limited to in-frame clones, with some not included. The sample holds about 76,000 clones, approximately 78% seen once. The material sequenced was PBMCs. These receptors were collected from a male donor in good health and CMV-seropositive.

CDR3 amino acids: CASSYPQGVRETQYF. The CDR3 nucleotides read TGTGCCAGCAGTTACCCACAGGGGGTAAGGGAGACCCAGTACTTC. This sequence joins TRBV6-6 and TRBJ2-5; 8 nucleotides agree with TRBD1. V dropped 2 bases and J dropped 5; count of bases not matched to a gene: 7. Germline V gene lookup returns CDR1 MNHNY and CDR2 SVGAGI (reference sequence). CDR3 length: 15 amino acids.

This chain uses TRBV28 with TRBJ2-7, with D possibly matching TRBD1 (6 bases). CDR3 size: 17 residues. Trimming removed 6 bases from V and 5 bases from J, with 26 bases in between. CDR1 MDHEN and CDR2 SYDVKM come from the germline V gene. CDR3 region: CASRGAGTRPGFDEQYF. The CDR3 DNA sequence: TGTGCCAGCAGGGGGGCAGGAACCCGCCCGGGTTTTGACGAGCAGTACTTC.

The chain employs TRBV30 and TRBJ2-7, with D possibly being TRBD1 (6 bases). Per the germline V gene, CDR1 is GTSNPN and CDR2 is SVGIG (reference sequence). The germline V and J ends were trimmed by 5 bases and 3 bases, with 11 bases remaining between them. The length of the CDR3 is 12 residues. The CDR3 spells CAWEGGVYEQYF. In DNA form, the CDR3 reads TGTGCCTGGGAAGGGGGAGTCTACGAGCAGTACTTC.

This clone appeared many times. The chain carries TRBV7-2 and TRBJ1-2; TRBD1 matches at 8 bases. The junction had 6 bases not matched to a gene; V was cut back by 2 bases and J by 4 bases. This CDR3 region has 15 residues. From germline, CDR1 is SGHTA and CDR2 FQGNSA. In DNA form, the CDR3 reads TGTGCCAGCAGCTTACAGGGGGCGCTGAGCTATGGCTACACCTTC. Translated: CASSLQGALSYGYTF.

The chain links TRBV11-2 to TRBJ2-1, with 9 bases that match TRBD2. From germline, CDR1 is SGHAT and CDR2 FQNNGV. CDR3 length equals 14 residues. With 3 bases clipped from V and 7 bases from J, the junction kept 4 bases outside the gene matches. As DNA, the CDR3 is TGTGCCAGCAGCTTGGCGGGAGGGCGGAATGAGCAGTTCTTC. Its translation is CASSLAGGRNEQFF.

This clone was seen just once. The chain uses TRBV15 and TRBJ2-3; TRBD1 aligns across 7 bases. Germline CDR1 reads LNHNV; CDR2 reads YYDKDF (reference sequence). There are 16 residues in the CDR3. V shed 0 bases and J 1 base; nucleotides not matched to a gene: 4. CDR3 in DNA: TGTGCCACCAGCAGAGAACAGGGGTCCGGCACAGATACGCAGTATTTT. Residues: CATSREQGSGTDTQYF.